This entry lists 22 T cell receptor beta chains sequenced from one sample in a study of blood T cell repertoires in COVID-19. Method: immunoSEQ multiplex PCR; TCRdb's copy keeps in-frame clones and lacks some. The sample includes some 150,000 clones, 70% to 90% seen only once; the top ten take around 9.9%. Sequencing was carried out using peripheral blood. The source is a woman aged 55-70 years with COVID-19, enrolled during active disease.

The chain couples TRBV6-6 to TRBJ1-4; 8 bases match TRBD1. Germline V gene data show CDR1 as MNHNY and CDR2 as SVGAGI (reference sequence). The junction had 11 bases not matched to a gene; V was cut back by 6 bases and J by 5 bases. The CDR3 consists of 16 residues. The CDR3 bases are TGTGCCAGCAGCCGCCGGGGGACAGGATTAAATGAAAAACTGTTTTTT. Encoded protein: CASSRRGTGLNEKLFF.

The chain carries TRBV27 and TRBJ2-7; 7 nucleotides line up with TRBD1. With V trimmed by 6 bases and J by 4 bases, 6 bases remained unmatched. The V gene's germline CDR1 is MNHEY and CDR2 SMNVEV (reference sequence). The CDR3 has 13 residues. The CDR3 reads CASRMTGNYEQYF. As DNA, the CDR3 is TGTGCCAGCAGAATGACAGGGAATTACGAGCAGTACTTC.

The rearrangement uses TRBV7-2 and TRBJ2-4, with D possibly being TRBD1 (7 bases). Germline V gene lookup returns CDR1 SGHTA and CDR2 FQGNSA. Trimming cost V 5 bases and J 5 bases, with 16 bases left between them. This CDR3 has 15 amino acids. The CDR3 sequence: CASSNQGGRQNIQYF. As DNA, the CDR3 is TGTGCCAGCAGCAACCAGGGGGGCAGGCAAAACATTCAGTACTTC.

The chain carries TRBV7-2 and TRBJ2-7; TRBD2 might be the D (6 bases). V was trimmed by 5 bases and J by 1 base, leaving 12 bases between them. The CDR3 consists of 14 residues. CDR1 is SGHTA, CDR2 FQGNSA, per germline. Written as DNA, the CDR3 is TGTGCCAGCAGCCCGTCTAGCGCTTCCTACGAGCAGTACTTC. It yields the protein CASSPSSASYEQYF.

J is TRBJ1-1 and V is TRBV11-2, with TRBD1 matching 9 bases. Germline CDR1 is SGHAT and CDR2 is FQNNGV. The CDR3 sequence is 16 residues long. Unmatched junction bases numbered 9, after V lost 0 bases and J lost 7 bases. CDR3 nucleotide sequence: TGTGCCAGCAGCTTAGACTACCGGGACAGGGAAAGTGAAGCTTTCTTT. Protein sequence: CASSLDYRDRESEAFF. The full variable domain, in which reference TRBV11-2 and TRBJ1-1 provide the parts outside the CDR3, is EAGVAQSPRYKIIEKRQSVAFWCNPISGHATLYWYQQILGQGPKLLIQFQNNGVVDDSQLPKDRFSAERLKGVDSTLKIQPAKLEDSAVYLCASSLDYRDRESEAFFGQGTRLTVV.

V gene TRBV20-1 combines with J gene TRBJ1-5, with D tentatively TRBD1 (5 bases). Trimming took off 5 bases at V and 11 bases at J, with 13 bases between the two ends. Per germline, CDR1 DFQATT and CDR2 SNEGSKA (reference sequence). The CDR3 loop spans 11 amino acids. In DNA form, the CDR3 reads TGCAGTGCTGGGGGGGGTTGGACCCAGCATTTT. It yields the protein CSAGGGWTQHF.

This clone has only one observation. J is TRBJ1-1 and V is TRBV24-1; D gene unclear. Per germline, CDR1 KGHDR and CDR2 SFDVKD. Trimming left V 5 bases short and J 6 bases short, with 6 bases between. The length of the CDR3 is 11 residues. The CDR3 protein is CATSGLAEAFF. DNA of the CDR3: TGTGCCACCAGTGGGTTAGCTGAAGCTTTCTTT.

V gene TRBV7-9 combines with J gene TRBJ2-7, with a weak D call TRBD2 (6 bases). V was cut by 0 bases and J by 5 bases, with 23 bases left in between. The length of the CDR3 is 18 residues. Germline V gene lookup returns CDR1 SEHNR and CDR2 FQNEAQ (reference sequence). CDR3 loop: CASSLAGPVEGVFDEQYF. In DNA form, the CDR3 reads TGTGCCAGCAGCTTAGCGGGTCCCGTGGAGGGAGTATTCGACGAGCAGTACTTC. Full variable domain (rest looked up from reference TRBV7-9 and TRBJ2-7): DTGVSQNPRHKITKRGQNVTFRCDPISEHNRLYWYRQTLGQGPEFLTYFQNEAQLEKSRLLSDRFSAERPKGSFSTLEIQRTEQGDSAMYLCASSLAGPVEGVFDEQYFGPGTRLTVT.

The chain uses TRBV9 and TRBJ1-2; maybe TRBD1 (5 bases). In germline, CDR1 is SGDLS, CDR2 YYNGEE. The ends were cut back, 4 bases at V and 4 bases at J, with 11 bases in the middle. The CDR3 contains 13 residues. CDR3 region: CASSPLGLYGYTF. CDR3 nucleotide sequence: TGTGCCAGCAGCCCACTGGGGCTCTATGGCTACACCTTC.

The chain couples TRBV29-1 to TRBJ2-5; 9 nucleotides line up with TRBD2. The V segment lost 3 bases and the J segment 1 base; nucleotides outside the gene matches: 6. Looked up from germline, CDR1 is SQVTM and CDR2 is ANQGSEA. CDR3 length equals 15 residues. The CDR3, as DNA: TGCAGCGTTGACTGGGCGGGAGGGATCCAAGAGACCCAGTACTTC. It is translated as CSVDWAGGIQETQYF.

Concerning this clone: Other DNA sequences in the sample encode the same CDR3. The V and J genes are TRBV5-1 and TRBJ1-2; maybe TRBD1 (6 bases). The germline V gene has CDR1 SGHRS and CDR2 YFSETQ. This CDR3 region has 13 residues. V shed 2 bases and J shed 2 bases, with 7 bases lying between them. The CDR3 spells CASSLGQNYGYTF. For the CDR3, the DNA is TGCGCCAGCAGCTTAGGACAGAACTATGGCTACACCTTC.

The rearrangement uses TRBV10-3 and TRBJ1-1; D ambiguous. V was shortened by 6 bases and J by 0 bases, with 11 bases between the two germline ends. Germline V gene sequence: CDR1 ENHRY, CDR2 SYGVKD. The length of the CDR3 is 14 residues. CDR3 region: CAISETALNTEAFF. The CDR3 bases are TGTGCCATCAGCGAAACTGCCCTGAACACTGAAGCTTTCTTT.

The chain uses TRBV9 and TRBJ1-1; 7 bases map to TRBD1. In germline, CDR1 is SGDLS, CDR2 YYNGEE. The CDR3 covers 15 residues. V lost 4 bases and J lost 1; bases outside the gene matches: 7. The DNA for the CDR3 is TGTGCCAGCAGCTCCCGGACAGGATGGAACACTGAAGCTTTCTTT. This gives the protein CASSSRTGWNTEAFF.

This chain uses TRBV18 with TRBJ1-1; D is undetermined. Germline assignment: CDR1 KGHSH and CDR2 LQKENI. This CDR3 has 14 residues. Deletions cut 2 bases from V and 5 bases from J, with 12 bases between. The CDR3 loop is CASSPLRGSTEAFF. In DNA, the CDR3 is TGTGCCAGCTCACCATTACGGGGAAGTACTGAAGCTTTCTTT.

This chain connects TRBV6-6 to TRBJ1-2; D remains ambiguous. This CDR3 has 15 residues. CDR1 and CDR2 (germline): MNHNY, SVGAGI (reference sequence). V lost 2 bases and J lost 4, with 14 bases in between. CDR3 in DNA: TGTGCCAGCAGTTACCGAGAACGCTCTGGCTATGGCTACACCTTC. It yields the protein CASSYRERSGYGYTF.

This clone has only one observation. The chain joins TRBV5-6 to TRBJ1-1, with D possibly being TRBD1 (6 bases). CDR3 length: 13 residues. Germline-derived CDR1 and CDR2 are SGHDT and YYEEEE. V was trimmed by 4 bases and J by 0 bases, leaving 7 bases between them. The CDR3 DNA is TGTGCCAGCAGCACAGGGATGAACACTGAAGCTTTCTTT. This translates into CASSTGMNTEAFF.

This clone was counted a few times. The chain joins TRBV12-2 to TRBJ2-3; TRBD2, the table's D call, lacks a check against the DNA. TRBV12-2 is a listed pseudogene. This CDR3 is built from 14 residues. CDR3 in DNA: TGTGCAAGTCGCTTTAGACCGGAGGGGGATACGCAGTATTTT. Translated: CASRFRPEGDTQYF.

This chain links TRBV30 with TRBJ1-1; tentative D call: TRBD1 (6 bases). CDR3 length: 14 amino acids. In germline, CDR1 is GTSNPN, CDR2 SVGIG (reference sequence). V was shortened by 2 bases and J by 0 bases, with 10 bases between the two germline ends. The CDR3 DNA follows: TGTGCCTGGAGTCCAGGACAGATGAACACTGAAGCTTTCTTT. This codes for CAWSPGQMNTEAFF.

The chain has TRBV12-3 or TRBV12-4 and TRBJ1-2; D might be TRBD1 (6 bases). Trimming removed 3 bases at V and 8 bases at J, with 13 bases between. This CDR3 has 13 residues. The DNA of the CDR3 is TGTGCCAGCAGTTTTGGGGGGGCAAAGGGCTACACCTTC. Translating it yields CASSFGGAKGYTF.

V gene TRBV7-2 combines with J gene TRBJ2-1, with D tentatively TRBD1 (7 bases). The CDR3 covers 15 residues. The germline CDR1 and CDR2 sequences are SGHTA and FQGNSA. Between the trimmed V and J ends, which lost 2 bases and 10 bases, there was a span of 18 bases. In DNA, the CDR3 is TGTGCCAGCAGCTTATTGGTAGGTCAGGGGGGCGAGCAGTTCTTC. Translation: CASSLLVGQGGEQFF. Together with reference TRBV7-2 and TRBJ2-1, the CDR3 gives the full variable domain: GAGVSQSPSNKVTEKGKDVELRCDPISGHTALYWYRQSLGQGLEFLIYFQGNSAPDKSGLPSDRFSAERTGGSVSTLTIQRTQQEDSAVYLCASSLLVGQGGEQFFGPGTRLTVL.

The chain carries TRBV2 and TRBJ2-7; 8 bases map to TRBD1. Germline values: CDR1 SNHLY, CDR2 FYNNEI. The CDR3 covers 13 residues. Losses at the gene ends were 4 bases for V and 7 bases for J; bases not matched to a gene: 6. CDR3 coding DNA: TGTGCCAGCAGTGCCCGTACAGGGGGGGAGCAGTACTTC. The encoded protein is CASSARTGGEQYF. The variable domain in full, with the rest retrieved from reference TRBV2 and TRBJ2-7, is EPEVTQTPSHQVTQMGQEVILRCVPISNHLYFYWYRQILGQKVEFLVSFYNNEISEKSEIFDDQFSVERPDGSNFTLKIRSTKLEDSAMYFCASSARTGGEQYFGPGTRLTVT.

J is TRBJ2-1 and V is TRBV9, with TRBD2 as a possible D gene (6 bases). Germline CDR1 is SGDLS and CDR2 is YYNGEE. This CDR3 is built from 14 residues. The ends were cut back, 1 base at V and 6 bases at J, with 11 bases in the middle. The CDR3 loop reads CASSVPGTSNEQFF. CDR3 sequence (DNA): TGTGCCAGCAGCGTACCCGGGACTTCCAATGAGCAGTTCTTC.